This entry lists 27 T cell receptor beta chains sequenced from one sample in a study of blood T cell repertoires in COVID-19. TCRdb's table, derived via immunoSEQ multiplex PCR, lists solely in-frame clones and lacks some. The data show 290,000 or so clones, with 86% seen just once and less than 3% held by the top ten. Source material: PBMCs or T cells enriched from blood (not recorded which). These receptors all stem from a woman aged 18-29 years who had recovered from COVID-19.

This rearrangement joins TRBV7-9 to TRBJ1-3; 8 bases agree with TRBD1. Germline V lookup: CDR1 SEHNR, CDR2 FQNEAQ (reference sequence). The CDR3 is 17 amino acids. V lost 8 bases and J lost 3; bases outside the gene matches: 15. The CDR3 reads CASVRDRSQQLGNTIYF. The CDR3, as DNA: TGTGCCAGCGTCCGGGACAGGTCCCAGCAGCTTGGAAACACCATATATTTT. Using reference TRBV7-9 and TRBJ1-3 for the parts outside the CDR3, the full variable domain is DTGVSQNPRHKITKRGQNVTFRCDPISEHNRLYWYRQTLGQGPEFLTYFQNEAQLEKSRLLSDRFSAERPKGSFSTLEIQRTEQGDSAMYLCASVRDRSQQLGNTIYFGEGSWLTVV.

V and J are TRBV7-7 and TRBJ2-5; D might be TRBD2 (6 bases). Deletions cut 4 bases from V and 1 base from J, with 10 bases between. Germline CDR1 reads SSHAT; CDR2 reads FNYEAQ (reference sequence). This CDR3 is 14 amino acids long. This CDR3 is CASSSGVRQETQYF. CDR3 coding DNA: TGTGCCAGCAGCTCGGGGGTCCGCCAAGAGACCCAGTACTTC.

The CDR3 DNA follows: TGCAGCGTTGAAGCCGGGACAGACTATGGCTACACCTTC. Translated: CSVEAGTDYGYTF. The chain combines TRBV29-1 with TRBJ1-2; 7 bases match TRBD1. The ends lost 1 base at V and 3 bases at J; junction bases unmatched: 2. Germline lookup yields CDR1 SQVTM and CDR2 ANQGSEA. There are 13 residues in the CDR3.

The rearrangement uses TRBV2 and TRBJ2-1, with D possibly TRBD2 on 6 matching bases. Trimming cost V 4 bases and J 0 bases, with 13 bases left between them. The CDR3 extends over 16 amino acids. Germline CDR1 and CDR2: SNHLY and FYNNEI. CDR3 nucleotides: TGTGCCAGCAGTGGAGGCGGGGAGACCTCCTACAATGAGCAGTTCTTC. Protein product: CASSGGGETSYNEQFF.

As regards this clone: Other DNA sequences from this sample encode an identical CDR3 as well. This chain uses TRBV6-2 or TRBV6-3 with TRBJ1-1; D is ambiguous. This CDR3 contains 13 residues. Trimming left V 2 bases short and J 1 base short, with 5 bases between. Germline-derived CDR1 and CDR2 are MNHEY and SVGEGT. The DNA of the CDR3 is TGTGCCAGCAGTTACGGGCAGAACACTGAAGCTTTCTTT. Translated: CASSYGQNTEAFF.

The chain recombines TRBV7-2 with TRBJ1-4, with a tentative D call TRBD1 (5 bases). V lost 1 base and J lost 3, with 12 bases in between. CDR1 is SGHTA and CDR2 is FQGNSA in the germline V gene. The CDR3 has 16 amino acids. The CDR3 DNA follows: TGTGCCAGCAGCTTAGTGGGGGGAAGGGCTAATGAAAAACTGTTTTTT. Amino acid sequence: CASSLVGGRANEKLFF. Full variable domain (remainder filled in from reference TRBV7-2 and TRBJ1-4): GAGVSQSPSNKVTEKGKDVELRCDPISGHTALYWYRQSLGQGLEFLIYFQGNSAPDKSGLPSDRFSAERTGGSVSTLTIQRTQQEDSAVYLCASSLVGGRANEKLFFGSGTQLSVL.

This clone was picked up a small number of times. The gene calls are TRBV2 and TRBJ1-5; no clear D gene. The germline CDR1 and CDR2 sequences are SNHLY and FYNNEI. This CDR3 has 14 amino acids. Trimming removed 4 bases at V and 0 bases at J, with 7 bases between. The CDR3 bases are TGTGCCAGCAGTGCTTGGGCTAGCAATCAGCCCCAGCATTTT. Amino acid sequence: CASSAWASNQPQHF.

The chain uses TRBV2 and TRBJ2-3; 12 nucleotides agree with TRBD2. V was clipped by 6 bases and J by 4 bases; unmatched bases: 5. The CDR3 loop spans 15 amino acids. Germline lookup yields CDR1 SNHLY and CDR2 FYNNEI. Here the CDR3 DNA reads TGTGCCAGCAGCTCTAGCGGGAGGGCCGCAGATACGCAGTATTTT. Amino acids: CASSSSGRAADTQYF.

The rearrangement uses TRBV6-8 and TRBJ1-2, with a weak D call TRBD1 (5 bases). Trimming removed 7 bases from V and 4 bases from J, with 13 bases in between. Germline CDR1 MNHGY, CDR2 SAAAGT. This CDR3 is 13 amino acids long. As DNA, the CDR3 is TGTGCCAGCACAGTCAGGGTGTGCTATGGCTACACCTTC. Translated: CASTVRVCYGYTF.

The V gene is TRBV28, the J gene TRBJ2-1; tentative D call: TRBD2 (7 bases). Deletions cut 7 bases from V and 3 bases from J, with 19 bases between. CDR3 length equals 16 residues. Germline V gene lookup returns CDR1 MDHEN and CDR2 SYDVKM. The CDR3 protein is CASNPRGGENYNEQFF. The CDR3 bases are TGTGCCAGCAACCCGAGGGGGGGGGAAAACTACAATGAGCAGTTCTTC.

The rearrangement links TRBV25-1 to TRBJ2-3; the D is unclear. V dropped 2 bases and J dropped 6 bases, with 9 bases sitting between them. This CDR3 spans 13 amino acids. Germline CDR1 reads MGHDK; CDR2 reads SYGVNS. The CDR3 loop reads CASSEAREDTQYF. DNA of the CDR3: TGTGCCAGCAGTGAAGCCCGTGAGGATACGCAGTATTTT. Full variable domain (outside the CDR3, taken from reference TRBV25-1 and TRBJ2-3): EADIYQTPRYLVIGTGKKITLECSQTMGHDKMYWYQQDPGMELHLIHYSYGVNSTEKGDLSSESTVSRIRTEHFPLTLESARPSHTSQYLCASSEAREDTQYFGPGTRLTVL.

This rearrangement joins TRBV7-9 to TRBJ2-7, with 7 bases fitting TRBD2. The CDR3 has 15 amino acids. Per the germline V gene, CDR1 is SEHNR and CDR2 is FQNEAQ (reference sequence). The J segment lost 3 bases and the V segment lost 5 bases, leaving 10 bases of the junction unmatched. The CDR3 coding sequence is TGTGCCAGCAGCACCACCGGGGGGAGCGGCTACGAGCAGTACTTC. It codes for CASSTTGGSGYEQYF.

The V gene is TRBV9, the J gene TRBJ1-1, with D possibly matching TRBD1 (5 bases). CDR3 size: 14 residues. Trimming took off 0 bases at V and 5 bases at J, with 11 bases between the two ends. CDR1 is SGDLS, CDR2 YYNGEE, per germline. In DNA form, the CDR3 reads TGTGCCAGCAGCGTAGCCAGGGTGGGTACTGAAGCTTTCTTT. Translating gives CASSVARVGTEAFF.

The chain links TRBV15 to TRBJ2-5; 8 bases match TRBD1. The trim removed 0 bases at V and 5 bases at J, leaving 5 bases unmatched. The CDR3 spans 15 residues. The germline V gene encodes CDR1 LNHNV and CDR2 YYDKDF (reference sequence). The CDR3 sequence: CATSRDRDRRETQYF. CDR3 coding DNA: TGTGCCACCAGCAGAGATCGGGACAGGCGGGAGACCCAGTACTTC.

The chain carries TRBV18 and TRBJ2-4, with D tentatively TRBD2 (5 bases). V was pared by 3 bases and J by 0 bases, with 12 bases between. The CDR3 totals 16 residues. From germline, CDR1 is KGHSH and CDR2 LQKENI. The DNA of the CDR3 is TGTGCCAGCTCACCTCTCTTAGCGTTAGCCAAAAACATTCAGTACTTC. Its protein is CASSPLLALAKNIQYF.

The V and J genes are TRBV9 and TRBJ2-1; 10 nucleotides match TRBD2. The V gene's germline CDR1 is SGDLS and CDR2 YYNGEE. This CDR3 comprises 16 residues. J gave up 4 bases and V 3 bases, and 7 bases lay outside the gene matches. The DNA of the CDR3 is TGTGCCAGCAGCGCCCCTCCTAGCGGGAGTTACAATGAGCAGTTCTTC. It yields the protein CASSAPPSGSYNEQFF.

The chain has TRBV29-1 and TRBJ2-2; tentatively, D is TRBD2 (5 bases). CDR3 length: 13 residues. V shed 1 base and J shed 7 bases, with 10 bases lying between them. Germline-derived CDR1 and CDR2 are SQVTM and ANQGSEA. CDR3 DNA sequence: TGCAGCGTTGAAGCGGGGTGGAGCGGGGAGCTGTTTTTT. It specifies CSVEAGWSGELFF.

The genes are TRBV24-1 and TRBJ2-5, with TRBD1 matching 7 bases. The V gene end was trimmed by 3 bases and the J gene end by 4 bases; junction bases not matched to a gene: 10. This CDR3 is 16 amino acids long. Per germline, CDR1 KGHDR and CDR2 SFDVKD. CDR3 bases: TGTGCCACCAGTGATCCTCGCCTAGGGGGCGGAGAGACCCAGTACTTC. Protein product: CATSDPRLGGGETQYF.

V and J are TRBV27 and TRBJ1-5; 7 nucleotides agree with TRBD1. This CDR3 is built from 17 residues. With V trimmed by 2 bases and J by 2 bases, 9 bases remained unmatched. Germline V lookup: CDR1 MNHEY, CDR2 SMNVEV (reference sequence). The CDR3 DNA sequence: TGTGCCAGCAGTTTAAAGGGACAGACTTTTGGCAATCAGCCCCAGCATTTT. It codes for CASSLKGQTFGNQPQHF.

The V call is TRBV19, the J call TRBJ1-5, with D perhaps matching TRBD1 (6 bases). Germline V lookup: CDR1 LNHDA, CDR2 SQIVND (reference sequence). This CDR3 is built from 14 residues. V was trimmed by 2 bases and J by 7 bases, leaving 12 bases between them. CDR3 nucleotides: TGTGCCAGTAGTATATTTGGGGGCAGGCAGCCCCAGCATTTT. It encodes CASSIFGGRQPQHF.

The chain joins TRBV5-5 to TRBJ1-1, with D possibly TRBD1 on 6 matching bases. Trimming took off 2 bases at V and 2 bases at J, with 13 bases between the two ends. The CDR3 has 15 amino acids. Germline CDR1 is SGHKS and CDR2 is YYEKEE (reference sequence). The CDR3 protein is CASSFRGGFNTEAFF. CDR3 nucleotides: TGTGCCAGCAGCTTTAGAGGGGGATTCAACACTGAAGCTTTCTTT.

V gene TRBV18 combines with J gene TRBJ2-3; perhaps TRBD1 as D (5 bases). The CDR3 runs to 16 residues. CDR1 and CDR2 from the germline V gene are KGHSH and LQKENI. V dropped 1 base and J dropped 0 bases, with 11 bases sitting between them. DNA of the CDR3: TGTGCCAGCTCACCACGACAGAGTTCTAGCACAGATACGCAGTATTTT. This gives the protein CASSPRQSSSTDTQYF.

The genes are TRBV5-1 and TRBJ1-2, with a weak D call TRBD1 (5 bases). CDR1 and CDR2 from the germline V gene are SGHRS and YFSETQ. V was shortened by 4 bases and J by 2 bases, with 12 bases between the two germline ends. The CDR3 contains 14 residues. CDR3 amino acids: CASSLGHPNYGYTF. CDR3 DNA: TGCGCCAGCAGCCTCGGACATCCGAACTATGGCTACACCTTC.

This CDR3 is CASRHSAGTSINEQFF. CDR3 DNA sequence: TGTGCCAGCAGACACAGCGCCGGGACTAGTATCAATGAGCAGTTCTTC. The J gene is TRBJ2-1, the V gene TRBV7-2; 8 bases match TRBD2. V trimming: 6 bases; J trimming: 6 bases; junction bases outside the gene matches: 13. From germline, CDR1 is SGHTA and CDR2 FQGNSA. The CDR3 has 16 residues.

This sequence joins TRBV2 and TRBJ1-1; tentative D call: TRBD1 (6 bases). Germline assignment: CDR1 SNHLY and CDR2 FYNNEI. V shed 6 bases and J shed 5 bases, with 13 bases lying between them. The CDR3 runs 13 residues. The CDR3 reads CASSLDRTTEAFF. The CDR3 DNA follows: TGTGCCAGCAGCCTAGACAGGACGACTGAAGCTTTCTTT.

DNA of the CDR3: TGTGCCAGCAGCCAAGAGGGGACTAGAGGTGAGCAGTACTTC. Residues: CASSQEGTRGEQYF. The chain couples TRBV3-1 (or the pseudogene TRBV3-2) to TRBJ2-7; 8 nucleotides agree with TRBD2. V was clipped by 0 bases and J by 7 bases; unmatched bases: 5. The CDR3 sequence is 14 residues long. CDR1 LGHDT and CDR2 YNNKEL come from the germline V gene (reference sequence).

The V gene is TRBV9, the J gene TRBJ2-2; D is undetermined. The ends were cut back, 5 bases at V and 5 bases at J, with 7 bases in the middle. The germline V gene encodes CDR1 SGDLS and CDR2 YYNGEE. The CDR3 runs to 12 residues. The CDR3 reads CASSTRTGELFF. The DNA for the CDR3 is TGTGCCAGCAGTACGAGGACCGGGGAGCTGTTTTTT.